The 8 T cell receptor beta chains reported below all come from one sample, sequenced in a study of T cells after yellow fever vaccination. In TCRdb, the 5' RACE reads were re-called with MiXCR into one record per CDR3 protein. The sample has about 320,000 distinct CDR3 sequences, 4% to 5.5% seen once. Sample: PBMCs, taken 15 days after the yellow fever booster vaccination. The source is a man aged 18 to 30 who received the YFV17D yellow fever vaccine.

This clonotype was found many times. The V call is TRBV10-3, the J call TRBJ1-1; 7 nucleotides line up with TRBD1. J lost 1 base, V lost 9 bases, and 5 bases had no gene match. This CDR3 is built from 13 residues. CDR1 is ENHRY and CDR2 is SYGVKD in the germline V gene. The CDR3 reads CAMAGTENTEAFF. The CDR3 DNA is TGTGCCATGGCCGGGACAGAGAACACTGAAGCTTTCTTT.

This clonotype was recorded a few times. This chain connects TRBV5-1 to TRBJ2-5, with a possible D match to TRBD1 (6 bases). This CDR3 comprises 15 residues. Deletions cut 5 bases from V and 3 bases from J, with 17 bases between. Germline-derived CDR1 and CDR2 are SGHRS and YFSETQ. CDR3 amino acids: CASSRGDTGKETQYF. DNA of the CDR3: TGCGCCAGCAGTCGAGGGGACACCGGTAAAGAGACCCAGTACTTC. The whole variable domain, remainder taken from reference TRBV5-1 and TRBJ2-5, is KAGVTQTPRYLIKTRGQQVTLSCSPISGHRSVSWYQQTPGQGLQFLFEYFSETQRNKGNFPGRFSGRQFSNSRSEMNVSTLELGDSALYLCASSRGDTGKETQYFGPGTRLLVL.

This clonotype has a count of ten or more. The V call is TRBV12-3 or TRBV12-4, the J call TRBJ1-5; a possible D gene is TRBD1 (5 bases). Trimming took 4 bases from V and 0 from J, leaving 10 bases between them. This CDR3 contains 15 residues. The CDR3 here is CASSSDRYSNQPQHF. Here the CDR3 DNA reads TGTGCCAGCAGTTCAGACAGATATAGCAATCAGCCCCAGCATTTT.

Many counts were recorded for this clonotype. V usage is TRBV6-6 and J usage is TRBJ2-7; D unresolved. The V end was cut by 5 bases, the J end by 3 bases, with 11 bases between. Germline assignment: CDR1 MNHNY and CDR2 SVGAGI (reference sequence). The CDR3 spans 13 residues. CDR3 nucleotide sequence: TGTGCCAGCAGTACCTCCAGGAACTACGAGCAGTACGTC. Translated: CASSTSRNYEQYV.

In its sample, this clonotype was seen many times. V is TRBV6-5 and J is TRBJ1-5; tentative D call: TRBD1 (5 bases). This CDR3 comprises 15 residues. With 0 bases removed from V and 7 bases from J, the gap between germline ends came to 13 bases. In germline, CDR1 is MNHEY, CDR2 SVGAGI. In nucleotides, the CDR3 is TGTGCCAGCAGTTACTCGAGAAGGGGTGGACAGCCCCAGCATTTT. It yields the protein CASSYSRRGGQPQHF.

The chain recombines TRBV30 with TRBJ1-2, with D maybe TRBD1 (5 bases). The CDR3 contains 14 residues. Looked up from germline, CDR1 is GTSNPN and CDR2 is SVGIG (reference sequence). Trimming stripped 2 bases from V and 5 bases from J, with 15 bases between. The CDR3 coding sequence is TGTGCCTGGAGTCCCGGGGGGTTTCGATATGGCTACACCTTC. It is translated as CAWSPGGFRYGYTF.

The table lists this clonotype with a few counts. This chain links TRBV5-1 with TRBJ2-5, with 8 bases that match TRBD1. Germline values: CDR1 SGHRS, CDR2 YFSETQ. There are 15 residues in the CDR3. Germline trimming cut 3 bases from V and 3 bases from J; bases unmatched to any gene: 7. The CDR3 DNA is TGCGCCAGCAGCTCCGGGACAGGCGCAAAAGAGACCCAGTACTTC. Its translation is CASSSGTGAKETQYF.

The CDR3, as DNA: TGTGCCAGCAGTTTCAAGGGGAACACTGAAGCTTTCTTT. It is translated as CASSFKGNTEAFF. The V call is TRBV6-5, the J call TRBJ1-1; D remains ambiguous. The V and J ends lost 4 bases and 1 base respectively, with 7 bases between them. The V gene's germline CDR1 is MNHEY and CDR2 SVGAGI. This CDR3 spans 13 amino acids.